This T cell receptor beta chain was sequenced in a study of T cell repertoires in ileal Crohn's disease (dated by TCRdb to 2018 to 2020). Describing the broader study: The median duration of disease was 7.9 years, and at the time of surgery approximately 34% of patients were active smokers. MI samples consisted of biopsies taken from the proximal margin of the surgical specimen. The study sequenced approximately 170 mucosal samples from 57 patients, taken at several locations on the surgical specimen and at postoperative endoscopy. All patients had surgery for a complication: stricturing disease in about 60% and penetrating disease in about 39%. A Rutgeerts score higher than i0 was the definition used for endoscopic postoperative recurrence. Roughly half of the patients were given postoperative therapy, with 11 receiving thiopurines and 18 receiving anti-TNF agents. A prospective multicentre cohort supplied the 55 or so Crohn's disease patients whose TCR repertoires were analysed. For commercial TCRB immunosequencing, 400 to 550 nanograms of biopsy DNA were submitted for each sample. The study was conducted in parallel with a multicentre cohort that was designed to identify predictors of early endoscopic recurrence following ileocolonic resection. The study at large found these results: Endoscopic recurrence was found to be associated with higher high-frequency clone percentages at surgery, and recurrence was observed in all patients with clonality above 26.8% (18/57). A significantly higher proportion of clonal expansions was observed in active smokers at surgery than in non-smokers (roughly 27% vs 19%, p=0.02). Mucosal CD4 and CD8 T cells were sorted and sequenced only in a subgroup of patients, whose size was not stated. Compared with CD4 T cells, sorted CD8 T cells held more high-frequency clones, which suggests that the mucosal expansions were mostly CD8.

V is pared back by 11 bases and J by 8 bases, with 15 bases lying between the germline termini. The cysteine opens and the phenylalanine closes a CDR3 of 11 amino acids. Only the CDR3 DNA stays, 33 bases, in frame from base 1. For CDR1 and CDR2, the germline V gene lists SNHLY and FYNNEI. As regards this clone: The antigen this receptor binds is unknown. Per-base quality was not reported, and no clone a single base away is much larger than it.

According to the study, the label for this sample's time point signals: proximal margin of the surgical specimen (macroscopically non-inflamed). Eligible patients were adults with ileal or ileocolonic Crohn's disease who had an indication for ileocolonic resection. Before DNA extraction, whole ileal mucosal biopsies were kept frozen at -80 degrees C. Genomic DNA was extracted from frozen whole biopsies using a TRizol-based method and was quantified with a NanoDrop 2000 spectrophotometer. To prepare the library, the immunoSEQ multiplex PCR assay was applied. Adaptive Biotechnology amplified CDR3 regions from genomic DNA with a two-step multiplex PCR that controlled for amplification bias. In the first PCR, primers covered every V and J gene segment, and in the second PCR, barcodes and Illumina adapters were added. An Illumina instrument was used to sequence the CDR3 libraries. As for the original processing: Analysis combined the vendor-provided pipelines with custom analysis of raw data in R/Bioconductor under R version 3.3.0. Clonality, which ranges from 0 to 1, was calculated as the inverse of the normalised Shannon entropy across all productive clones. The repertoire share taken up by the top 100 clones defined high-frequency clones, and only clones that passed a 95% confidence test were kept. The Simpson index measured repertoire diversity, and the Morisita-Horn index measured overlap between samples. In its TCRdb copy, this immuneACCESS table keeps in-frame sequences only and misses some clones. Where compared with another copy, unresolved V genes explain less than half of these, and the others have no known cause. The V and J calls and the clone size are those of that table, but D and trimming were determined from the DNA. The sample table shows about 7,200 clones, and around four fifths are seen once. Jointly, the top ten make up roughly 32% of the sample.

The chain is encoded by TRBV2 joined to TRBJ1-2; the D gene is unclear. The sample comprised ileal tissue. The TCR comes from an adult with Crohn's disease. The CDR3 protein is CADTGGGGYTF. In nucleotide form, the sequence is TGTGCCGACACGGGCGGTGGCGGCTACACCTTC.